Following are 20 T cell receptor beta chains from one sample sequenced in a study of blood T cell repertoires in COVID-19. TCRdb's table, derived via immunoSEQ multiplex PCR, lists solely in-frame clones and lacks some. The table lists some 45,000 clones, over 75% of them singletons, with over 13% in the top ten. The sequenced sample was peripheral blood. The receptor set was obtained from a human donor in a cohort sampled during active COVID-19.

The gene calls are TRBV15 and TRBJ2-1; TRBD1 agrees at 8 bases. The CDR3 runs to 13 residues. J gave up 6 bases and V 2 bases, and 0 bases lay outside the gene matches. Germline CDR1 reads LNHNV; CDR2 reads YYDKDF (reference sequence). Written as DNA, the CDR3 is TGTGCCACCAGCAGAACAGGGGGCAATGAGCAGTTCTTC. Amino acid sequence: CATSRTGGNEQFF.

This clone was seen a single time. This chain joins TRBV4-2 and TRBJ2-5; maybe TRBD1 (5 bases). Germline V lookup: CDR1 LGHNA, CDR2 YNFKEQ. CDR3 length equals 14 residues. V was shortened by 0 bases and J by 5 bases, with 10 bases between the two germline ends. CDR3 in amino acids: CASSQDSPGETQYF. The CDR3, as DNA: TGTGCCAGCAGCCAAGATTCCCCAGGGGAGACCCAGTACTTC.

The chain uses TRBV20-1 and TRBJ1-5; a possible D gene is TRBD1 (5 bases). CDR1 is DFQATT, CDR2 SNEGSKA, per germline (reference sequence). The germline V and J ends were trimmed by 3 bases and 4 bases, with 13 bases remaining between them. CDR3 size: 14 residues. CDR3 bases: TGCAGTGCTAGTACCTTGGGGGGAAATCAGCCCCAGCATTTT. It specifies CSASTLGGNQPQHF.

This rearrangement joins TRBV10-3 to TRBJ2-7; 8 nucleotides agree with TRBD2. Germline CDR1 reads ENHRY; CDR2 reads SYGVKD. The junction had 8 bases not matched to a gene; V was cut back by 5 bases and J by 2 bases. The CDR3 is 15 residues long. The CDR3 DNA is TGTGCCATCAGTTCTACTAGCGGAGGGACCTACGAGCAGTACTTC. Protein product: CAISSTSGGTYEQYF.

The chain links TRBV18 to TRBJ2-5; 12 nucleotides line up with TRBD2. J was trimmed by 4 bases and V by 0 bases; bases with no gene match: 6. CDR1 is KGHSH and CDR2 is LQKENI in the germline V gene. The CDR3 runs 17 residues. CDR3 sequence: CASSPPGTSGYGETQYF. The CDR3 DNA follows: TGTGCCAGCTCACCACCTGGGACTAGCGGGTATGGAGAGACCCAGTACTTC. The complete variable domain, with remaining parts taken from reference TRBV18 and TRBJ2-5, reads NAGVMQNPRHLVRRRGQEARLRCSPMKGHSHVYWYRQLPEEGLKFMVYLQKENIIDESGMPKERFSAEFPKEGPSILRIQQVVRGDSAAYFCASSPPGTSGYGETQYFGPGTRLLVL.

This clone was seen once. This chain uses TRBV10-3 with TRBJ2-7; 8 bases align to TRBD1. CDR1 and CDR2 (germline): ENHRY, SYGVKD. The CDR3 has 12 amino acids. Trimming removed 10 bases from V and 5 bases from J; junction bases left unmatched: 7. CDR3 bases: TGTGCCACCCAGGACAGGGAGGACGAGCAGTACTTC. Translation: CATQDREDEQYF.

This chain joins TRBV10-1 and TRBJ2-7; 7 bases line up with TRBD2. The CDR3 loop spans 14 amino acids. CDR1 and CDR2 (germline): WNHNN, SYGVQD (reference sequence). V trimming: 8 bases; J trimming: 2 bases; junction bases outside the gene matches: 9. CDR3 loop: CASSSSSGAYEQYF. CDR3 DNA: TGCGCCAGCTCTTCATCTAGCGGAGCCTACGAGCAGTACTTC.

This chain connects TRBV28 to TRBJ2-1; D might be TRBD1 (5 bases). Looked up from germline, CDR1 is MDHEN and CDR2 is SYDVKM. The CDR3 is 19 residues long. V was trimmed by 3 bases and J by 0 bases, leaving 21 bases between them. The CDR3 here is CASSLGRGAEVSSYNEQFF. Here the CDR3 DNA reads TGTGCCAGCAGTTTGGGGCGTGGGGCCGAGGTCAGCTCCTACAATGAGCAGTTCTTC.

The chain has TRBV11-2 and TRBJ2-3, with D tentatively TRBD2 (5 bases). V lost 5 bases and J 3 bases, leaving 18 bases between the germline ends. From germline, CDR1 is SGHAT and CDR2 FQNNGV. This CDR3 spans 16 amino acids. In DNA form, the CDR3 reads TGTGCCAGCAGCCCCCAGCGTGGGAGTAGGACAGATACGCAGTATTTT. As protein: CASSPQRGSRTDTQYF.

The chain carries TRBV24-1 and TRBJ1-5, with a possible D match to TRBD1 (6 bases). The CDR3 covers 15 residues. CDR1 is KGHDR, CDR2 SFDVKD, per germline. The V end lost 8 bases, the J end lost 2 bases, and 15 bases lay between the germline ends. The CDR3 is CATMLGGPGNQPQHF. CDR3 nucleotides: TGTGCCACCATGCTCGGGGGGCCAGGCAATCAGCCCCAGCATTTT.

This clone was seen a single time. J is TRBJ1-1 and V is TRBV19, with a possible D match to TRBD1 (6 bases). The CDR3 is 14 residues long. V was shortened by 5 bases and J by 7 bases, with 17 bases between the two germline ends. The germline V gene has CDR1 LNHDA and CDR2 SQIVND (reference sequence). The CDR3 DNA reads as TGTGCCAGTAGTTCCTACAGGGAGAGAGGTGAAGCTTTCTTT. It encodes CASSSYRERGEAFF.

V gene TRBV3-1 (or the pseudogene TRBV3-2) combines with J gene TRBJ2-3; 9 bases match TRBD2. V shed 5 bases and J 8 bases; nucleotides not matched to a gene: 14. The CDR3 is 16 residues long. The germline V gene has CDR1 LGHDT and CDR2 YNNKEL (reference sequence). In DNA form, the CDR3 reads TGTGCCAGCAGCTACCCGACTAGCGGAGGTGATGGTACGCAGTATTTT. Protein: CASSYPTSGGDGTQYF.

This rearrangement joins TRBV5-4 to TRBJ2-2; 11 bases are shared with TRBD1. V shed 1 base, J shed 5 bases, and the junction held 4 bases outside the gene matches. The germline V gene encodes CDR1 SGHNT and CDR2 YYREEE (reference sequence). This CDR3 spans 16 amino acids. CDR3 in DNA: TGTGCCAGCAGCTTGTACGGACAGGGGGCTACCGGGGAGCTGTTTTTT. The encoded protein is CASSLYGQGATGELFF.

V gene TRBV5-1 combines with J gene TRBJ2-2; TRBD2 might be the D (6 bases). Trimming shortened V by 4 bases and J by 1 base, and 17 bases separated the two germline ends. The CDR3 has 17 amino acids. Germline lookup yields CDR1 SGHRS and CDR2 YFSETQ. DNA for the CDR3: TGCGCCAGCAGCGACGACCCGGGAGTTTGGAACACCGGGGAGCTGTTTTTT. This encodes CASSDDPGVWNTGELFF.

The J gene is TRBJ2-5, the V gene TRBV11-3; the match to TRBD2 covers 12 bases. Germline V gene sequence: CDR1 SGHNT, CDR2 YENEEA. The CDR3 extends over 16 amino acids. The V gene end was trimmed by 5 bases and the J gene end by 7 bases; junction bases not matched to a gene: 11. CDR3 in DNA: TGTGCCAGCAGCCCTCCAGGACTAGCGGGAAAGGGGACCCAGTACTTC. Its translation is CASSPPGLAGKGTQYF.

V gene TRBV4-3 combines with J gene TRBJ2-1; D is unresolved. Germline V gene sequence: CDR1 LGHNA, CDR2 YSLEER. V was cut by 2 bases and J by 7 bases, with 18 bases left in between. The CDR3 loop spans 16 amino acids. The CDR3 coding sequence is TGCGCCAGCAGCCAAAGTTACCTAGATTTTATGAATGAGCAGTTCTTC. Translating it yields CASSQSYLDFMNEQFF.

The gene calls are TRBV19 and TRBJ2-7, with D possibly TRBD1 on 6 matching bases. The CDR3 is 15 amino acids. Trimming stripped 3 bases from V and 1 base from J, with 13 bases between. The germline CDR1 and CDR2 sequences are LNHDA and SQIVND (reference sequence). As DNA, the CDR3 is TGTGCCAGTAGTATCTTGGCAGGGGTGTCCTACGAGCAGTACTTC. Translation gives CASSILAGVSYEQYF. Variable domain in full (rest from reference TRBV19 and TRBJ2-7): DGGITQSPKYLFRKEGQNVTLSCEQNLNHDAMYWYRQDPGQGLRLIYYSQIVNDFQKGDIAEGYSVSREKKESFPLTVTSAQKNPTAFYLCASSILAGVSYEQYFGPGTRLTVT.

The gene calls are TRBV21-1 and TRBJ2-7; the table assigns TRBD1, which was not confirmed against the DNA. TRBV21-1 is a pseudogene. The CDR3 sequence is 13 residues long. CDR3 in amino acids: CASSKQDSYEQYF. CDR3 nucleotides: TGTGCCAGCAGCAAACAGGATTCCTACGAGCAGTACTTC.

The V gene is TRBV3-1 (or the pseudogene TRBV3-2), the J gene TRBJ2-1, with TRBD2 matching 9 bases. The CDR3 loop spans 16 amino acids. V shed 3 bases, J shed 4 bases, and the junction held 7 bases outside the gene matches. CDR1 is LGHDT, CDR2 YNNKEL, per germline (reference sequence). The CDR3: CASSQEGLAPYNEQFF. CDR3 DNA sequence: TGTGCCAGCAGCCAGGAGGGACTAGCCCCATACAATGAGCAGTTCTTC.

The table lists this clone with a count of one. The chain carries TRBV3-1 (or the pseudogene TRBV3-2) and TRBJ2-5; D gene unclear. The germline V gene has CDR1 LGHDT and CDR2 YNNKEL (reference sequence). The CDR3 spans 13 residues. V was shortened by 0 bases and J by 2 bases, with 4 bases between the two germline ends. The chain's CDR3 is CASSQDHQETQYF. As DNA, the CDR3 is TGTGCCAGCAGCCAAGATCATCAAGAGACCCAGTACTTC.